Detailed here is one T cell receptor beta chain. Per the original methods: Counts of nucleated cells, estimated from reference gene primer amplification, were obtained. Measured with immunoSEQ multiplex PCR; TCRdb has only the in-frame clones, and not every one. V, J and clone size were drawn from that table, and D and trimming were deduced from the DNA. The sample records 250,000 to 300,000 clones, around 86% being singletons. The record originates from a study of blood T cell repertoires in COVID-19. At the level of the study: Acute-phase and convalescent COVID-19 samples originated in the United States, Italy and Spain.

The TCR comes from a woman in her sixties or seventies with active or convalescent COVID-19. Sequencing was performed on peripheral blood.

Here the CDR3 DNA reads TGTGCCAGCTCACCACAAGGGGTCGCAGATACGCAGTATTTT. Translating it yields CASSPQGVADTQYF. The rearrangement joins TRBV18 to TRBJ2-3; D is perhaps TRBD1 (5 bases). This CDR3 is 14 amino acids long. Trimming removed 1 base from V and 4 bases from J, with 9 bases in between. The germline gives CDR1 KGHSH, CDR2 LQKENI.